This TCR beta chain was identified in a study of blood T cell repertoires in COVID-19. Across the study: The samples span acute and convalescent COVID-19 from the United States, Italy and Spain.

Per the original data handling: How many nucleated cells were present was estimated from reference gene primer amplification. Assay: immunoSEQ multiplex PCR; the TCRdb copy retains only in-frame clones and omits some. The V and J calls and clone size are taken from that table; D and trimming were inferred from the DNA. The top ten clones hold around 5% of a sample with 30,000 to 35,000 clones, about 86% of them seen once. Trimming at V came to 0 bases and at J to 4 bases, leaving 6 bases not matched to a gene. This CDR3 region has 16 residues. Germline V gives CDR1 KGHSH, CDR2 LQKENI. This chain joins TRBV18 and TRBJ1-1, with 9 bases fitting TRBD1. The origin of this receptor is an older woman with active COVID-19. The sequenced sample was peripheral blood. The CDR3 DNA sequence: TGTGCCAGCTCACCACCGGGGACAGGGATGAGCACTGAAGCTTTCTTT. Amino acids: CASSPPGTGMSTEAFF. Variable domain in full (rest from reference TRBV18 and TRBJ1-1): NAGVMQNPRHLVRRRGQEARLRCSPMKGHSHVYWYRQLPEEGLKFMVYLQKENIIDESGMPKERFSAEFPKEGPSILRIQQVVRGDSAAYFCASSPPGTGMSTEAFFGQGTRLTVV.